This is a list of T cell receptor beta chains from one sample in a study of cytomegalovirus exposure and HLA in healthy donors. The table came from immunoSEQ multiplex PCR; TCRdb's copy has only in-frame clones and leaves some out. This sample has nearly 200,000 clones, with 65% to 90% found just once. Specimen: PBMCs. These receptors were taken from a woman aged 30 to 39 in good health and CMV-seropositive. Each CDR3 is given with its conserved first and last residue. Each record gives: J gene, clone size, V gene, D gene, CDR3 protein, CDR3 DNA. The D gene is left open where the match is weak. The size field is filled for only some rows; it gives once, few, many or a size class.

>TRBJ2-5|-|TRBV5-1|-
CASSLGVARETQYF
TGCGCCAGCAGCTTGGGGGTAGCGCGAGAGACCCAGTACTTC
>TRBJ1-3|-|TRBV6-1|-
CASSETIGSSGNTIYF
TGTGCCAGCAGTGAGACCATCGGGAGTTCTGGAAACACCATATATTTT
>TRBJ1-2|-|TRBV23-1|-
CASSQAGLCGYTF
TGCGCCAGCAGTCAAGCGGGGCTATGTGGCTACACCTTC
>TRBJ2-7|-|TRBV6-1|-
CASSDGQSSYEQYF
TGTGCCAGCAGTGACGGACAGAGCTCGTACGAGCAGTACTTC
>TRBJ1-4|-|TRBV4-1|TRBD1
CASSHIGEGQGNEKLFF
TGCGCCAGCAGCCACATAGGGGAGGGACAGGGTAATGAAAAACTGTTTTTT
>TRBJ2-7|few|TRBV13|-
CASSLDRMATYEQYF
TGTGCCAGCAGCTTAGACAGGATGGCGACCTACGAGCAGTACTTC
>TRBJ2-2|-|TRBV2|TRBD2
CASSEGRGTGELFF
TGTGCCAGCAGTGAGGGGCGGGGGACCGGGGAGCTGTTTTTT
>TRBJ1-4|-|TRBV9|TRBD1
CASSVRGQGWDEKLFF
TGTGCCAGCAGCGTTAGAGGACAGGGTTGGGATGAAAAACTGTTTTTT
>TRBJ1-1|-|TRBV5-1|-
CASSLANTEAFF
TGCGCCAGCAGCTTAGCGAACACTGAAGCTTTCTTT
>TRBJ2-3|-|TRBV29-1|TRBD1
CTVRDSSTDTQYF
TGCACGGTCCGGGACAGTAGCACAGATACGCAGTATTTT
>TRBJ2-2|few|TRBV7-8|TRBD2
CASSRTSGRDSGELFF
TGTGCCAGCAGCCGGACTAGCGGGAGGGATAGCGGGGAGCTGTTTTTT
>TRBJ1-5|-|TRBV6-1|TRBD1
CASSDGTVGNQPQHF
TGTGCCAGCAGTGACGGGACAGTCGGGAATCAGCCCCAGCATTTT
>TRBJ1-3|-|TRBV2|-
CASYPGLSGNTIYF
TGTGCCAGCTACCCAGGGCTCTCTGGAAACACCATATATTTT
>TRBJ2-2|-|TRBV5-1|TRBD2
CASSILAGALTGELFF
TGCGCCAGCAGCATTCTAGCGGGAGCGTTAACCGGGGAGCTGTTTTTT
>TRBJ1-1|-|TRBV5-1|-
CASSLATGRDANTEAFF
TGCGCCAGCAGCTTGGCCACCGGACGGGATGCGAACACTGAAGCTTTCTTT
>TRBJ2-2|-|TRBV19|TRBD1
CASSTDRANTGELFF
TGTGCCAGTAGTACCGACAGGGCGAACACCGGGGAGCTGTTTTTT
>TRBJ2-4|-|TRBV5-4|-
CASSLSGGGNIQYF
TGTGCCAGCAGCTTGTCGGGGGGCGGAAACATTCAGTACTTC
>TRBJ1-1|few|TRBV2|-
CASSEVHENTEAFF
TGTGCCAGCAGTGAAGTACATGAGAACACTGAAGCTTTCTTT
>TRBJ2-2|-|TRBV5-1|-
CASSPLMGQNTGELFF
TGCGCCAGCAGCCCCCTAATGGGACAGAACACCGGGGAGCTGTTTTTT
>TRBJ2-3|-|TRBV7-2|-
CASSSQGGDTQYF
TGTGCCAGCAGCTCTCAGGGTGGCGATACGCAGTATTTT
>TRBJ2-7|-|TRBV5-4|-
CASSLGRDPYEQYF
TGTGCCAGCAGCTTGGGGCGGGATCCCTACGAGCAGTACTTC
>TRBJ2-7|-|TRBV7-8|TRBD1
CASSPPGTGTYEQYF
TGTGCCAGCAGTCCCCCCGGGACAGGGACCTACGAGCAGTACTTC
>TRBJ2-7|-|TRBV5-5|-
CASSFTQGPHEQYF
TGTGCCAGCAGCTTCACGCAGGGGCCCCACGAGCAGTACTTC
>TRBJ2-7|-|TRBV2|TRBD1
CASSAGTGYYEQYF
TGTGCCAGCAGTGCCGGGACAGGGTACTACGAGCAGTACTTC
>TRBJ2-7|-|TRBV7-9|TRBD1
CASSSDQDRVPYEQYF
TGTGCCAGCAGCTCTGACCAGGACAGGGTCCCCTACGAGCAGTACTTC
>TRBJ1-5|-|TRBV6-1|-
CASSVVGLAFNQPQHF
TGTGCCAGCAGTGTTGTTGGGTTAGCCTTCAATCAGCCCCAGCATTTT
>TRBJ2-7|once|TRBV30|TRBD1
CAWSPGTGGSYEQYF
TGTGCCTGGTCACCCGGGACAGGGGGTTCCTACGAGCAGTACTTC
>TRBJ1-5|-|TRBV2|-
CASSDARGVRQPQHF
TGTGCCAGCAGTGATGCCCGGGGAGTTCGACAGCCCCAGCATTTT
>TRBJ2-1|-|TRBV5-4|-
CASSLGQPYNEQFF
TGTGCCAGCAGCTTGGGACAGCCCTACAATGAGCAGTTCTTC
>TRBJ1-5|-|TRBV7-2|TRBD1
CASSNDRGSNQPQHF
TGTGCCAGCAGCAACGACAGGGGAAGCAATCAGCCCCAGCATTTT
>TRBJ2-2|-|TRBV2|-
CASKNRTNTGELFF
TGTGCCAGCAAGAACAGGACGAACACCGGGGAGCTGTTTTTT
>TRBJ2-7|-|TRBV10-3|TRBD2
CAISQAFFAGESYEQYF
TGTGCCATCAGTCAGGCCTTTTTCGCGGGAGAAAGCTACGAGCAGTACTTC
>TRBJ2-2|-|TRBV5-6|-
CASSLVGVATGELFF
TGTGCCAGCAGCTTGGTGGGCGTAGCGACCGGGGAGCTGTTTTTT
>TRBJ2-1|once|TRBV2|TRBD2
CASRETSSPSDEQFF
TGTGCCAGCAGGGAGACTAGCAGCCCGAGCGATGAGCAGTTCTTC
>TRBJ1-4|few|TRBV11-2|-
CASSLDREKLFF
TGTGCCAGCAGCTTAGATCGGGAAAAACTGTTTTTT